These 17 T cell receptor beta chains were sequenced from one sample in a study of T-cell reconstitution after alpha-beta-depleted transplantation in children. Unique molecular identifiers featured in how the TCRbeta library was prepared. TCRdb ran MiXCR on the PCR reads and lists one entry per CDR3 protein. There are more than 450,000 distinct CDR3 sequences in the sample; about a sixth occur only once, and roughly 3.3% lies in the top ten. Sequencing was performed on PBMCs from the stem cell graft donor, taken from the stem cell graft. The source of these receptors is a human donor who donated a stem cell graft to a child with acute lymphoblastic leukemia.

The J gene is TRBJ1-2, the V gene TRBV7-9; 12 nucleotides match TRBD1. Trimming cost V 1 base and J 8 bases; bases outside gene matches: 11. CDR1 is SEHNR and CDR2 is FQNEAQ in the germline V gene (reference sequence). The CDR3 runs 17 residues. CDR3: CASSLDAPGQGAKGYTF. For the CDR3, the DNA is TGTGCCAGCAGCTTAGATGCCCCGGGACAGGGGGCTAAAGGCTACACCTTC.

V usage is TRBV27 and J usage is TRBJ2-3; 7 bases map to TRBD1. Germline V lookup: CDR1 MNHEY, CDR2 SMNVEV (reference sequence). CDR3 length: 13 residues. Trimming removed 9 bases from V and 2 bases from J; junction bases left unmatched: 5. Here the CDR3 DNA reads TGTGCCAGTCGGGACAGCCACACAGATACGCAGTATTTT. Translating gives CASRDSHTDTQYF.

This clonotype showed up just a few times. V and J are TRBV5-1 and TRBJ2-7; D might be TRBD2 (6 bases). The CDR3 has 16 amino acids. V gave up 0 bases and J gave up 2 bases, with 15 bases separating them. Germline CDR1 is SGHRS and CDR2 is YFSETQ. The CDR3 protein is CASSLDSGTATYEQYF. The DNA for the CDR3 is TGCGCCAGCAGCTTGGATTCCGGGACTGCCACCTACGAGCAGTACTTC.

A few counts support this clonotype. The rearrangement links TRBV4-2 to TRBJ2-5; D is undetermined. The CDR3 is made up of 18 amino acids. Germline V gene data show CDR1 as LGHNA and CDR2 as YNFKEQ. V lost 0 bases to trimming and J lost 4 bases, with 21 bases between them. Here the CDR3 reads CASSQDQWSRVAPETQYF. In DNA, the CDR3 is TGTGCCAGCAGCCAAGATCAGTGGTCTAGAGTGGCTCCAGAGACCCAGTACTTC.

The CDR3 here is CSAARRASGSGRGEQFF. The CDR3 DNA sequence: TGCAGTGCCGCCCGTAGGGCTAGCGGGAGTGGTCGGGGTGAGCAGTTCTTC. V is TRBV20-1 and J is TRBJ2-1; 10 bases agree with TRBD2. V gave up 6 bases and J gave up 9 bases; unmatched junction bases: 20. The CDR3 sequence is 17 residues long. Per germline, CDR1 DFQATT and CDR2 SNEGSKA (reference sequence).

The chain carries TRBV20-1 and TRBJ2-1, with 8 positions matching TRBD2. This CDR3 spans 13 amino acids. V lost 5 bases and J lost 10; bases outside the gene matches: 10. Germline CDR1 and CDR2: DFQATT and SNEGSKA (reference sequence). DNA for the CDR3: TGCAGTGCTCGGGGGGGAGCGGGCACCGAGCAGTTCTTC. Encoded protein: CSARGGAGTEQFF.

V and J are TRBV3-1 and TRBJ1-1, with unresolved D. The CDR3 contains 14 residues. V dropped 4 bases and J dropped 4 bases, with 13 bases sitting between them. Per germline, CDR1 LGHDT and CDR2 YNNKEL (reference sequence). The CDR3 region is CASSPRLRGTEAFF. In DNA, the CDR3 is TGTGCCAGCAGCCCCCGTCTTCGGGGCACTGAAGCTTTCTTT.

V usage is TRBV5-1 and J usage is TRBJ2-1; 7 positions agree with TRBD2. The germline gives CDR1 SGHRS, CDR2 YFSETQ. This CDR3 has 20 residues. V lost 4 bases and J lost 0; bases outside the gene matches: 19. CDR3: CASSAGLAAALLGSYNEQFF. CDR3 sequence (DNA): TGCGCCAGCAGCGCCGGTCTAGCGGCCGCGTTGTTGGGCTCCTACAATGAGCAGTTCTTC.

CDR3 sequence: CASSLMASGYLTDTQYF. The CDR3 DNA reads TGTGCCAGCAGCTTAATGGCTAGCGGGTACCTCACAGATACGCAGTATTTT. The V call is TRBV7-3, the J call TRBJ2-3, with 8 bases identical to TRBD2. From germline, CDR1 is SGHTA and CDR2 FQGTGA. J gave up 2 bases and V 1 base, and 8 bases lay outside the gene matches. The CDR3 covers 17 residues.

This clonotype has just a few counts. The chain carries TRBV4-1 and TRBJ2-7; D not resolved. V lost 1 base, J lost 3 bases, and 10 bases lay in between. The CDR3 is made up of 14 amino acids. Per germline, CDR1 MGHRA and CDR2 YSYEKL. CDR3 bases: TGCGCCAGCAGCCAAGCAACAGCTATCTACGAGCAGTACTTC. Translating gives CASSQATAIYEQYF.

This chain links TRBV6-1 with TRBJ2-2; 10 positions agree with TRBD2. The CDR3 has 13 amino acids. With V trimmed by 9 bases and J by 13 bases, 11 bases remained unmatched. Germline lookup yields CDR1 MNHNS and CDR2 SASEGT. The CDR3 is CARFGLAAARLFF. The CDR3, as DNA: TGTGCCAGATTCGGACTAGCGGCGGCTAGGCTGTTTTTT.

This clonotype has only a few counts. J is TRBJ1-5 and V is TRBV10-3; TRBD1 matches at 12 bases. The CDR3 is 21 amino acids. The germline CDR1 and CDR2 sequences are ENHRY and SYGVKD. J was trimmed by 4 bases and V by 4 bases; bases with no gene match: 20. As DNA, the CDR3 is TGTGCCATCAGTGCTACACCCTGGGGACAGGGGGCTAGATTTCGGAATCAGCCCCAGCATTTT. It yields the protein CAISATPWGQGARFRNQPQHF.

This rearrangement joins TRBV7-3 to TRBJ2-1; weak D call: TRBD2 (9 bases). The CDR3 runs 17 residues. The germline V and J ends were trimmed by 5 bases and 7 bases, with 24 bases remaining between them. The germline V gene has CDR1 SGHTA and CDR2 FQGTGA. The CDR3 sequence is CASSRGLTSGQGNEQFF. The CDR3, as DNA: TGTGCCAGCAGCCGTGGATTGACTAGCGGACAGGGAAATGAGCAGTTCTTC.

This clonotype was seen at least ten times. The CDR3 DNA reads TGTGCCAGCAGCTTTCCAGGGGGCGAGCAGTACTTC. This sequence encodes CASSFPGGEQYF. V is TRBV27 and J is TRBJ2-7; TRBD1 matches 7 bases. The length of the CDR3 is 12 residues. Germline trimming cut 6 bases from V and 6 bases from J; bases unmatched to any gene: 5. Germline CDR1 and CDR2: MNHEY and SMNVEV (reference sequence).

V is TRBV21-1 and J is TRBJ2-7; the DNA was not compared with TRBD2, the D call given in the table. TRBV21-1 is shown as a pseudogene. The CDR3 length is 16 residues. In nucleotides, the CDR3 is TGTGCCAGCAGGACGGCCTTGGACTACCCTCCCTACGAGCAGTACTTC. It is translated as CASRTALDYPPYEQYF.

This clonotype was observed many times. The chain carries TRBV29-1 and TRBJ1-5; 8 nucleotides align to TRBD1. CDR1 is SQVTM, CDR2 ANQGSEA, per germline. CDR3 length: 13 amino acids. Unmatched junction bases numbered 3, after V lost 4 bases and J lost 4 bases. In DNA form, the CDR3 reads TGCAGCGTTGCCGGGACAGGTAATCAGCCCCAGCATTTT. Translating it yields CSVAGTGNQPQHF.

This clonotype was observed a handful of times. This rearrangement joins TRBV9 to TRBJ2-2; 7 positions match TRBD1. Germline V gene data show CDR1 as SGDLS and CDR2 as YYNGEE. The ends lost 0 bases at V and 5 bases at J; junction bases unmatched: 10. The CDR3 covers 17 residues. CDR3 protein: CASSVAFNRGGTGELFF. The DNA of the CDR3 is TGTGCCAGCAGCGTAGCCTTTAACAGGGGTGGGACCGGGGAGCTGTTTTTT.